This T cell receptor (beta chain) emerged from a study of shared clonotypes between healthy human individuals. Study information: Samples came from a couple of female and a few male donors aged 18 to 49.

Germline CDR1 SEHNR, CDR2 FQNEAQ (reference sequence). The CDR3 covers 12 residues. Trimming removed 6 bases from V and 10 bases from J, with 15 bases in between. Broader study findings: Having only a few donors restricted how much genetic and exposure-history diversity was captured.

The assay used deep level. Researchers divided each subset's genomic DNA evenly across several immunoSEQ plates. Produced via immunoSEQ multiplex PCR; TCRdb's table is partial and in-frame only. The table lists about 490,000 clones, approximately 80% of them singletons. This clone was seen once. Antigen: not known. The specimen sequenced was PBMCs. The chain uses TRBV7-9 and TRBJ1-1; possibly TRBD1 for D (5 bases). This clonotype was obtained from a woman in her thirties or forties in good health. Some clones in this sample may be carry-over from other donors' samples. CDR3: CASSLGRQTAFF. The CDR3 nucleotides are TGTGCCAGCAGTCTTGGACGACAGACAGCTTTCTTT.